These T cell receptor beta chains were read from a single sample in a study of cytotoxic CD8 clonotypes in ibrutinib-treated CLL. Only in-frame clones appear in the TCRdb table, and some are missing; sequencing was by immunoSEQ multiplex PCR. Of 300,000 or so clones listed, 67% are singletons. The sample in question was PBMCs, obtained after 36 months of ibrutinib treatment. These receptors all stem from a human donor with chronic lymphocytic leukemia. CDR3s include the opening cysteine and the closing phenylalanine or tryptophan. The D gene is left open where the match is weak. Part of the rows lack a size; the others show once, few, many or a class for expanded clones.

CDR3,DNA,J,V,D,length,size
CASSQDSGGRETQYF,TGCGCCAGCAGCCAAGATTCAGGGGGCCGGGAGACCCAGTACTTC,TRBJ2-5,TRBV4-3,TRBD1,15,-
CASSYAYYNEQFF,TGTGCCAGCAGCTATGCATACTACAATGAGCAGTTCTTC,TRBJ2-1,TRBV11-2,-,13,-
CATSRDRRVTQYF,TGTGCCACCAGCAGAGATCGGAGGGTCACGCAGTATTTT,TRBJ2-3,TRBV15,-,13,-
CATQMSWGEEYGYTF,TGTGCCACCCAGATGAGTTGGGGGGAGGAGTATGGCTACACCTTC,TRBJ1-2,TRBV15,-,15,-
CASRTYIRDRVNYGYTF,TGTGCCAGCAGAACCTATATCCGGGACAGGGTTAACTATGGCTACACCTTC,TRBJ1-2,TRBV28,TRBD1,17,-
CASSLQPRANGYTF,TGTGCCAGCAGCTTACAACCCAGAGCCAATGGCTACACCTTC,TRBJ1-2,TRBV11-2,-,14,-
CSAPGETQYF,TGCAGTGCTCCTGGGGAGACCCAGTACTTC,TRBJ2-5,TRBV20-1,-,10,-
CASSPGTGAQKLFF,TGTGCCAGCAGCCCCGGGACAGGGGCCCAAAAACTGTTTTTT,TRBJ1-4,TRBV7-9,TRBD1,14,-
CSVGSGHNEQFF,TGCAGCGTTGGATCAGGGCACAATGAGCAGTTCTTC,TRBJ2-1,TRBV29-1,-,12,-
CASSPWTSGGNQPQHF,TGTGCCAGCAGCCCGTGGACTTCCGGCGGCAATCAGCCCCAGCATTTT,TRBJ1-5,TRBV5-6,-,16,few
CASSQLPYGYTF,TGCGCCAGCAGCCAACTCCCCTATGGCTACACCTTC,TRBJ1-2,TRBV4-1,-,12,few
CASRPRDRVYQPQHF,TGTGCCAGTAGACCCCGGGACAGGGTCTATCAGCCCCAGCATTTT,TRBJ1-5,TRBV19,TRBD1,15,few
CASSQEESGLRFVTGANVLTF,TGCGCCAGCAGCCAAGAAGAATCAGGACTGCGTTTTGTGACTGGGGCCAACGTCCTGACTTTC,TRBJ2-6,TRBV4-1,-,21,few
CASRAGRTDEKLFF,TGTGCCAGCAGGGCGGGACGGACGGATGAAAAACTGTTTTTT,TRBJ1-4,TRBV2,-,14,-
CASSPYRVDQPQHF,TGTGCCAGTAGTCCCTACAGGGTAGATCAGCCCCAGCATTTT,TRBJ1-5,TRBV19,-,14,-
CAISEGLNPNYGYTF,TGTGCCATCAGTGAAGGGCTCAACCCTAACTATGGCTACACCTTC,TRBJ1-2,TRBV10-3,-,15,-
CSVAGQGAYEQYF,TGCAGCGTTGCAGGACAGGGCGCCTACGAGCAGTACTTC,TRBJ2-7,TRBV29-1,TRBD1,13,-
CASSWTGGSPLHF,TGTGCCAGCAGTTGGACAGGGGGATCACCCCTCCACTTT,TRBJ1-6,TRBV27,TRBD1,13,-
CASSAARGSYNSPLHF,TGTGCCAGCAGTGCAGCGCGGGGCTCCTATAATTCACCCCTCCACTTT,TRBJ1-6,TRBV27,-,16,-
CASSPPELGAGSEQYF,TGTGCCAGCTCACCCCCAGAACTGGGGGCAGGCAGCGAGCAGTACTTC,TRBJ2-7,TRBV18,-,16,-
CASSVGVINTGELFF,TGTGCCAGCAGCGTAGGTGTGATAAACACCGGGGAGCTGTTTTTT,TRBJ2-2,TRBV9,-,15,-
CSVPRGRGNTEAFF,TGCAGCGTACCCCGCGGCAGGGGTAACACTGAAGCTTTCTTT,TRBJ1-1,TRBV29-1,-,14,once
CASGFDPETGDQPQHF,TGTGCTAGTGGTTTCGACCCAGAAACAGGGGACCAGCCCCAGCATTTT,TRBJ1-5,TRBV12-5,TRBD1,16,once
CATQKGSSGEGEQFF,TGCGCCACCCAGAAAGGGTCTTCCGGCGAAGGTGAGCAGTTCTTC,TRBJ2-1,TRBV5-1,-,15,-
CASRDGLNEKLFF,TGTGCCAGCCGCGACGGACTTAATGAAAAACTGTTTTTT,TRBJ1-4,TRBV28,-,13,-
CSVSGTGNGANEKLFF,TGCAGCGTGTCCGGGACAGGGAATGGGGCTAATGAAAAACTGTTTTTT,TRBJ1-4,TRBV29-1,TRBD1,16,once
CASSLIWGLTHEQYF,TGTGCCAGCAGCTTAATTTGGGGACTAACCCACGAGCAGTACTTC,TRBJ2-7,TRBV7-2,TRBD2,15,-
CASSLRAPSSYEQYF,TGTGCCAGCAGTTTAAGAGCGCCGAGCTCCTACGAGCAGTACTTC,TRBJ2-7,TRBV28,-,15,-
CASSPRTGLPFDSPLHF,TGTGCCAGCAGTCCGCGGACAGGGCTACCCTTCGATTCACCCCTCCACTTT,TRBJ1-6,TRBV27,TRBD1,17,few
CASSQGRTVLSGNTIYF,TGCGCCAGCAGCCAGGGAAGGACAGTACTCTCTGGAAACACCATATATTTT,TRBJ1-3,TRBV4-3,-,17,-
CASSSTGGNTEAFF,TGTGCCAGCAGCTCGACAGGGGGGAACACTGAAGCTTTCTTT,TRBJ1-1,TRBV7-6,TRBD1,14,few
CASSLGQGSQPQHF,TGTGCCAGCAGCCTGGGACAGGGAAGTCAGCCCCAGCATTTT,TRBJ1-5,TRBV7-9,TRBD1,14,few
CASSYSNRDTQYF,TGTGCCAGCAGTTACTCCAATAGGGATACGCAGTATTTT,TRBJ2-3,TRBV6-5,-,13,-
CASSLAGTGRDSPLHF,TGCGCCAGCAGCTTGGCCGGGACAGGGAGAGATTCACCCCTCCACTTT,TRBJ1-6,TRBV5-1,TRBD1,16,-
CASSPRLQLTAGELFF,TGTGCCAGCAGCCCCCGACTCCAGTTAACCGCCGGGGAGCTGTTTTTT,TRBJ2-2,TRBV28,-,16,-
CATSRDNFLTGIGAFF,TGTGCCACCAGCAGAGATAATTTCCTCACAGGGATTGGCGCTTTCTTT,TRBJ1-1,TRBV15,-,16,-
CASSVPRGTAQYF,TGTGCCAGCAGTGTCCCGAGGGGGACGGCGCAGTATTTT,TRBJ2-3,TRBV25-1,-,13,-
CASSRTGSGYGYTF,TGTGCCAGTAGCCGGACAGGGAGTGGCTATGGCTACACCTTC,TRBJ1-2,TRBV19,TRBD1,14,-
CASSLDPKGVRMNF,TGTGCCAGCAGCTTAGATCCTAAGGGAGTCCGAATGAACTTC,TRBJ2-7,TRBV11-2,-,14,-